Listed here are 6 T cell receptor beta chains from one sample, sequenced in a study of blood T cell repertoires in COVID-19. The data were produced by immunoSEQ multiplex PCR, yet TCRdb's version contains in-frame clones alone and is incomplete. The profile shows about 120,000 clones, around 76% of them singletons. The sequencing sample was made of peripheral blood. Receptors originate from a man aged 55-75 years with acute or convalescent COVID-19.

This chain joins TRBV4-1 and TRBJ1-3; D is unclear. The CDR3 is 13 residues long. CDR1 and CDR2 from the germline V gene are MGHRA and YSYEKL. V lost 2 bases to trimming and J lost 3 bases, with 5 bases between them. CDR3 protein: CASSQQNGNTIYF. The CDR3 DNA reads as TGCGCCAGCAGCCAACAGAATGGAAACACCATATATTTT.

CDR3 protein: CASSPTPANYEQYF. The CDR3 DNA sequence: TGCGCCAGCAGCCCGACTCCGGCGAACTACGAGCAGTACTTC. This chain joins TRBV5-1 and TRBJ2-7; D unclear. From germline, CDR1 is SGHRS and CDR2 YFSETQ. V lost 4 bases, J lost 3 bases, and 14 bases lay in between. The CDR3 has 14 amino acids. The complete variable domain, with remaining parts taken from reference TRBV5-1 and TRBJ2-7, reads KAGVTQTPRYLIKTRGQQVTLSCSPISGHRSVSWYQQTPGQGLQFLFEYFSETQRNKGNFPGRFSGRQFSNSRSEMNVSTLELGDSALYLCASSPTPANYEQYFGPGTRLTVT.

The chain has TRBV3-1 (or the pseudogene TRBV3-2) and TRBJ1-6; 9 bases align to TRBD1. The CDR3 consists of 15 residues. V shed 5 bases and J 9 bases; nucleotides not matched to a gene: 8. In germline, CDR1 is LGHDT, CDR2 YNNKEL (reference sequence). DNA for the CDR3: TGTGCCAGCAGCATACAGGGGGCTCTAGGTTCACCCCTCCACTTT. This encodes CASSIQGALGSPLHF.

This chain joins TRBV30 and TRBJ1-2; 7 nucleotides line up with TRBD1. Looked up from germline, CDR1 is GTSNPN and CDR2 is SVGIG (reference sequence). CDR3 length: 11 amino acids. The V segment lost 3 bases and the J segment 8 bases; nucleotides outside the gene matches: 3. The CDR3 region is CAWSDRDGYTF. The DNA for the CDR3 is TGTGCCTGGAGCGACAGGGACGGCTACACCTTC.

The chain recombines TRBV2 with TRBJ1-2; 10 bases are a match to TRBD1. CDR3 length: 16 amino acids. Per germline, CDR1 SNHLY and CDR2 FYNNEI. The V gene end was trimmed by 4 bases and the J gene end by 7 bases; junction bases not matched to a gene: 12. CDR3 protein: CASSGWGQGLTGGYTF. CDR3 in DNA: TGTGCCAGCAGTGGTTGGGGACAGGGGTTAACTGGTGGCTACACCTTC.

The DNA of the CDR3 is TGTGCCACCAGTGGACAGGGAGCTGGCTACACCTTC. This gives the protein CATSGQGAGYTF. This chain connects TRBV24-1 to TRBJ1-2; 7 positions agree with TRBD1. The V and J ends lost 5 bases and 7 bases, in that order; junction bases with no gene match: 3. The CDR3 sequence is 12 residues long. Germline values: CDR1 KGHDR, CDR2 SFDVKD.